This T cell receptor beta chain was retrieved from a study of blood T cell repertoires in COVID-19. Study-level background: The origin of the acute and convalescent COVID-19 samples was the United States, Italy and Spain.

The length of the CDR3 is 14 residues. Trimming took off 6 bases at V and 5 bases at J, with 14 bases between the two ends. Germline V CDR1 and CDR2: MDHEN, SYDVKM. Authors' methods: By means of reference gene primer amplification, nucleated cell counts were estimated. Using immunoSEQ multiplex PCR, the repertoire was profiled, and TCRdb retains in-frame clones only, with some absent. V and J calls and clone size are those listed in that table; D and trimming were worked out from the DNA. Of about 370,000 clones in the sample, 85% to 90% were seen once. V and J are TRBV28 and TRBJ1-5, with D possibly TRBD1 on 6 matching bases. Sequenced: PBMCs or T cells enriched from blood (not recorded which). The receptor's source is a man aged 18 to 29 who had recovered from COVID-19. The DNA for the CDR3 is TGTGCCAGCAGCTATATACAGGGCTATCAGCCCCAGCATTTT. Its protein product is CASSYIQGYQPQHF.